This record concerns one T cell receptor beta chain sequence. Its antigen is undetermined. Trimming removed 0 bases from V and 5 bases from J, with 17 bases in between. The germline CDR1 and CDR2 sequences are SGDLS and YYNGEE. The CDR3 is 17 residues long. This sample is drawn from a study of T cell responses to AZD1222 COVID-19 vaccine. The repertoire was sequenced with immunoSEQ multiplex PCR; TCRdb's copy has only in-frame clones and lacks some. The table lists about 140,000 clones, roughly 92% of them singletons. Broader study findings: Dominant at 160-218 and 743-854, vaccine-associated CD4 TCRs also spanned spike. Nearly half of the spike-specific TCRs reportedly recognize variant regions that carry no mutations. Seropositivity was recorded at baseline in only a handful of AZD1222 recipients.

The sequencing used peripheral blood, collected on day 0 of AZD1222 vaccination. J is TRBJ2-2 and V is TRBV9; D is perhaps TRBD2 (6 bases). The receptor's source is an adult in good health. CDR3 in amino acids: CASSVDVRESGTGELFF. The CDR3 nucleotides read TGTGCCAGCAGCGTAGATGTACGGGAGTCGGGAACCGGGGAGCTGTTTTTT. The complete variable domain, with remaining parts taken from reference TRBV9 and TRBJ2-2, reads DSGVTQTPKHLITATGQRVTLRCSPRSGDLSVYWYQQSLDQGLQFLIQYYNGEERAKGNILERFSAQQFPDLHSELNLSSLELGDSALYFCASSVDVRESGTGELFFGEGSRLTVL.